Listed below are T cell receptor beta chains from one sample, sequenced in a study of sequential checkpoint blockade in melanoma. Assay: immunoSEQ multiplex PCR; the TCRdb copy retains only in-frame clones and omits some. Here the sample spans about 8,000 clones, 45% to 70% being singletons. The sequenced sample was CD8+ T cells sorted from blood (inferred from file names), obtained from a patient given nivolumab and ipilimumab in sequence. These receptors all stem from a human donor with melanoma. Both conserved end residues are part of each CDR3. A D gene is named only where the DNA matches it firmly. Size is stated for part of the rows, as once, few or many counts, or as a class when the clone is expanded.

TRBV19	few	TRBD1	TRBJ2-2	TGTGCCAGTAACGAACCGGGACAGCACACCGGGGAGCTGTTTTTT	CASNEPGQHTGELFF
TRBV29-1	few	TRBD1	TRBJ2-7	TGCAGCGGGAGACAGGGACATAGCTACGAGCAGTACTTC	CSGRQGHSYEQYF
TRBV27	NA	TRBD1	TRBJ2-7	TGTGCCAGCAGTTTGCGGGTACCGGGACAGGGACCGTACGAGCAGTACTTC	CASSLRVPGQGPYEQYF
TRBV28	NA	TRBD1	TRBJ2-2	TGTGCCAGCAGTTTGGGAACAGGGGTGTCCGGGGAGCTGTTTTTT	CASSLGTGVSGELFF
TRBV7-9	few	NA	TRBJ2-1	TGTGCCAGCAGCCCCGTCAATGAGCAGTTCTTC	CASSPVNEQFF
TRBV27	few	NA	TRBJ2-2	TGTGCCACCTCCCTGCGCGGGGGCGTTATCACCGGGGAGCTGTTTTTT	CATSLRGGVITGELFF
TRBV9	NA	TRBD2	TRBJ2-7	TGTGCCAGCAGCGCCGGGGGAGGGGACGAGCAGTACTTC	CASSAGGGDEQYF
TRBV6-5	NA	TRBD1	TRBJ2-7	TGTGCCAGCAGTTACGGGGACAGCGAATACTACGAGCAGTACTTC	CASSYGDSEYYEQYF
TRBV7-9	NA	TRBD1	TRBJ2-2	TGTGCCAGCAGCTCTGGGACAGGGGAGTTTGGCGGGGAGCTGTTTTTT	CASSSGTGEFGGELFF
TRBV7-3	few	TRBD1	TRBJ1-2	TGTGCCAGCAGCTTAACGATACAGGGGGCGCATGGCTACACCTTC	CASSLTIQGAHGYTF
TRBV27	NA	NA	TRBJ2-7	TGTGCCAGCAGCTTACTAGGGGGCGAGCAGTACTTC	CASSLLGGEQYF
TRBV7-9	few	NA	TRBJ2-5	TGTGCCAGCAGCTTCCCGGAGGGGCAGCAGACCCAGTACTTC	CASSFPEGQQTQYF
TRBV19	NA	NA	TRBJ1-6	TGTGCCAGTAGTATAGGAGTATCACCCCTCCACTTT	CASSIGVSPLHF
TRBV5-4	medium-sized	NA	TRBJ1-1	TGTGCCAGCAGCTTCACAGTCCTGAACACTGAAGCTTTCTTT	CASSFTVLNTEAFF
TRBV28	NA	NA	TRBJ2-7	TGTGCCAGCAGTTCCCCCCCGCCTACCTACGAGCAGTACTTC	CASSSPPPTYEQYF
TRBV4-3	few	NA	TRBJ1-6	TGCGCCAGCAGCCAAGATGGTGATGGGAGAGGTTCACCCCTCCACTTT	CASSQDGDGRGSPLHF
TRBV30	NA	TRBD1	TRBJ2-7	TGTGCCTGGAGCTGGACAGGTTCCTACGAGCAGTACTTC	CAWSWTGSYEQYF
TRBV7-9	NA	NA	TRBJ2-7	TGTGCCAGCAGCCAAGACGTAGAGGTCTACGAGCAGTACTTC	CASSQDVEVYEQYF
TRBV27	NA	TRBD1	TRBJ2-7	TGTGCCAGCAGTTTATGGACAGGGAGAGACGAGCAGTACTTC	CASSLWTGRDEQYF
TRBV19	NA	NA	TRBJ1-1	TGTGCCAGTATGAAGGGAGGGGACACTGAAGCTTTCTTT	CASMKGGDTEAFF
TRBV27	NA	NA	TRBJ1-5	TGTGCCAGCAGTCTCCGGGGGGCTCAGCCCCAGCATTTT	CASSLRGAQPQHF
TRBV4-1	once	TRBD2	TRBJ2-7	TGCGCCAGCAGCCAAGGGACTAGCGGGGGTTCCTACGAGCAGTACTTC	CASSQGTSGGSYEQYF
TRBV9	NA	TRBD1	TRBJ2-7	TGTGCCAGCAGCGCCCAGGACAGGGTGCCCTACGAGCAGTACTTC	CASSAQDRVPYEQYF
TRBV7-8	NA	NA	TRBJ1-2	TGTGCCAGCAGCCCAATGGCGGGAAGAGATCGCTATGGCTACACCTTC	CASSPMAGRDRYGYTF
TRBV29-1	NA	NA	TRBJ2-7	TGCAGCGGTCAGGAGGGAACCTACGAGCAGTACTTC	CSGQEGTYEQYF
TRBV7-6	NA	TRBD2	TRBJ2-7	TGTGCCAGCAGCCCCGTAGGACTAGCCTACGAGCAGTACTTC	CASSPVGLAYEQYF
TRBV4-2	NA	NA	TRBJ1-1	TGTGCCAGCAGCCAAGATGGGCGGGATCAATCCCCGAACACTGAAGCTTTCTTT	CASSQDGRDQSPNTEAFF
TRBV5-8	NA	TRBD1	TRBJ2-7	TGTGCCAGCAGCCCTGGGACAGGCTCCTACGAGCAGTACTTC	CASSPGTGSYEQYF
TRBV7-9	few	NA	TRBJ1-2	TGTGCCAGCAGCTTAAAAAGAGAGCGGGACTATGGCTACACCTTC	CASSLKRERDYGYTF
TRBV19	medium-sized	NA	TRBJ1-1	TGTGCCAGTAGTATAGTCCGTGAGGAAGCTTTCTTT	CASSIVREEAFF
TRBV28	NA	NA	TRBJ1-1	TGTGCCAGCAGTGGGGGGAGGACTGAAGCTTTCTTT	CASSGGRTEAFF
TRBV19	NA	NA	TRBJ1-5	TGTGCCAGTAGTATACTAGGGGAGGGCAATCAGCCCCAGCATTTT	CASSILGEGNQPQHF
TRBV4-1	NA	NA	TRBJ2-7	TGCGCCAGCAGTGTGCAGGTGGACTACGAGCAGTACTTC	CASSVQVDYEQYF
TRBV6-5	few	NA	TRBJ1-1	TGTGCCAGCAGTGACGGGGGAGTGGATGAAGCTTTCTTT	CASSDGGVDEAFF
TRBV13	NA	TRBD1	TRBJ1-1	TGTGCCAGCAGGGACAGGGCGATGAACACTGAAGCTTTCTTT	CASRDRAMNTEAFF
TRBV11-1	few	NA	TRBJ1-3	TGTGCCAGCAGCTTTTCGAACACCATATATTTT	CASSFSNTIYF
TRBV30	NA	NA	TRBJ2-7	TGTGCGATCTCCCCCGGACATACCTACGAGCAGTACTTC	CAISPGHTYEQYF
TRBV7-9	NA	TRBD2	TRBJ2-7	TGTGCCAGCAGCTTAGGCGGGGGCTACGAGCAGTACTTC	CASSLGGGYEQYF
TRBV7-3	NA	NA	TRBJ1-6	TGTGCCAGCAGCGAGGCGGCAGGGATGAATTCACCCCTCCACTTT	CASSEAAGMNSPLHF
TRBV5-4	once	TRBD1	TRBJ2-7	TGTGTCACAACCGGACAGGGCCGATACGAGCAGTACTTC	CVTTGQGRYEQYF
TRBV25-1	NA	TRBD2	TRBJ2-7	TGTGCCAGCAGTGACCCGAGCGGGGGCCTCTACGAGCAGTACTTC	CASSDPSGGLYEQYF